This T cell receptor (beta chain) was recorded in a study of cytomegalovirus exposure and HLA in healthy donors. Study-wide points: Across HLA loci, a later analysis found differing TCR association rates, with DRB1 most and HLA-C fewest. A missense variant in DCLRE1C was later tied to TCR beta V- and J-gene trimming. A few CMV-associated chains were confirmed in vitro to be specific for CMV antigens.

The PCR used 60 Vbeta and 13 Jbeta primers. Sequencing used immunoSEQ multiplex PCR; TCRdb keeps in-frame clones, though not all of them. The sample lists 200,000 or so clones; around 85% were seen once. Concerning this clone: Its antigen is unidentified.

Sequencing input: PBMCs. The receptor was derived from a middle-aged man in good health and CMV-seropositive.

The CDR3 loop reads CASSRRGGNQPQHF. Here the CDR3 DNA reads TGTGCCAGCAGTCGCAGGGGCGGCAATCAGCCCCAGCATTTT. V gene TRBV27 combines with J gene TRBJ1-5; a weak D match, TRBD1 (6 bases). CDR1 MNHEY and CDR2 SMNVEV come from the germline V gene (reference sequence). V was clipped by 5 bases and J by 2 bases, with 10 bases between them. The CDR3 has 14 residues.